The T cell receptor (beta chain) described here comes from a study of neoadjuvant anti-PD-1 for oral cavity cancer. Study at large: Nivolumab at 3 mg/kg was mostly given biweekly, three to four doses, pre-surgery.

Described time point: after neoadjuvant nivolumab, at surgical resection. These newly diagnosed stage II-IVA oral cavity squamous cell carcinoma patients had no prior systemic or radiation treatment. The CDR3 spans 17 residues. Trimming at V came to 5 bases and at J to 5 bases, leaving 14 bases not matched to a gene. From germline, CDR1 is LNHDA and CDR2 SQIVND (reference sequence). In its sample, this clone was seen a few times. Using immunoSEQ multiplex PCR, the repertoire was profiled, and TCRdb retains in-frame clones only, with some absent. The data show nearly 15,000 clones, with under 40% seen just once and approximately 40% held by the top ten.

Specimen: tumor tissue, collected after nivolumab (anti-PD-1) treatment. This TCR came from a person aged 40 to 85 with oral cavity squamous cell carcinoma. The gene calls are TRBV19 and TRBJ2-2, with 7 bases fitting TRBD2. The CDR3 is CASSVAREGRPTGELFF. The CDR3 DNA sequence: TGTGCCAGTAGTGTCGCCAGGGAGGGTCGCCCGACCGGGGAGCTGTTTTTT.